The next 27 T cell receptor beta chains were all read from a single sample in a study of cytomegalovirus exposure and HLA in healthy donors. Generated by immunoSEQ multiplex PCR, the TCRdb table keeps only in-frame clones and is missing some. The repertoire holds 200,000 to 250,000 clones, with roughly 85% as singletons. What was sequenced was PBMCs. The receptors come from a woman under 30 in good health and CMV-seronegative.

The chain is built from TRBV7-2 and TRBJ2-7, with D possibly TRBD2 on 5 matching bases. The CDR3 totals 14 residues. CDR1 and CDR2 from the germline V gene are SGHTA and FQGNSA. V dropped 1 base and J dropped 3 bases, with 10 bases sitting between them. CDR3 sequence reads: CASSLEASLYEQYF. The CDR3 nucleotides are TGTGCCAGCAGCTTAGAAGCTAGCCTCTACGAGCAGTACTTC.

V gene TRBV7-8 combines with J gene TRBJ2-3, with D possibly being TRBD1 or TRBD2 (5 bases each). The CDR3 is made up of 13 amino acids. Trimming removed 5 bases at V and 9 bases at J, with 15 bases between. In germline, CDR1 is SGHVS, CDR2 FQNEAQ. The DNA of the CDR3 is TGTGCCAGCAGCGACGGGACCTCTCAGACGCAGTATTTT. This encodes CASSDGTSQTQYF.

The rearrangement uses TRBV11-2 and TRBJ2-2; perhaps TRBD2 as D (6 bases). V lost 3 bases, J lost 0 bases, and 11 bases lay in between. The CDR3 contains 16 residues. The germline CDR1 and CDR2 sequences are SGHAT and FQNNGV. CDR3 sequence reads: CASSFQGGSNTGELFF. The CDR3 DNA sequence: TGTGCCAGCAGCTTTCAAGGAGGGTCGAACACCGGGGAGCTGTTTTTT.

The J gene is TRBJ2-3, the V gene TRBV7-2; D unclear. The V and J ends lost 3 bases and 4 bases respectively, with 8 bases between them. The germline CDR1 and CDR2 sequences are SGHTA and FQGNSA. The CDR3 sequence is 13 residues long. The CDR3 bases are TGTGCCAGCAGCTTCTGGCGTTCAGATACGCAGTATTTT. Translating gives CASSFWRSDTQYF.

The chain uses TRBV10-3 and TRBJ2-1; D is possibly TRBD1 or TRBD2 (6 bases each). CDR1 and CDR2 (germline): ENHRY, SYGVKD. Trimming shortened V by 0 bases and J by 9 bases, and 12 bases separated the two germline ends. This CDR3 spans 14 amino acids. In nucleotides, the CDR3 is TGTGCCATCAGTGAGTCCTCGAGGGGGGCTGAGCAGTTCTTC. This codes for CAISESSRGAEQFF.

The rearrangement joins TRBV2 to TRBJ2-2, with 9 bases matching TRBD1. After removal of 6 bases from V and 5 bases from J, the junction contained 4 bases not matched to a gene. The CDR3 totals 14 residues. Germline V gene sequence: CDR1 SNHLY, CDR2 FYNNEI. CDR3 in amino acids: CASRKDRGTGELFF. The CDR3, as DNA: TGTGCCAGCAGAAAAGACAGGGGGACCGGGGAGCTGTTTTTT.

For the CDR3, the DNA is TGTGCCAGCAGTGGGGGACTAGCGGGGGATACGCAGTATTTT. It translates to CASSGGLAGDTQYF. The V gene is TRBV2, the J gene TRBJ2-3; TRBD2 matches at 13 bases. The CDR3 runs to 14 residues. CDR1 and CDR2 (germline): SNHLY, FYNNEI. The V segment lost 4 bases and the J segment 6 bases; nucleotides outside the gene matches: 1. Full variable domain (rest looked up from reference TRBV2 and TRBJ2-3): EPEVTQTPSHQVTQMGQEVILRCVPISNHLYFYWYRQILGQKVEFLVSFYNNEISEKSEIFDDQFSVERPDGSNFTLKIRSTKLEDSAMYFCASSGGLAGDTQYFGPGTRLTVL.

The chain is built from TRBV2 and TRBJ1-4, with D possibly TRBD1 on 5 matching bases. The V and J ends lost 3 bases and 10 bases respectively, with 21 bases between them. Per germline, CDR1 SNHLY and CDR2 FYNNEI. There are 16 residues in the CDR3. DNA of the CDR3: TGTGCCAGCAGTGATAGGGGCAGGATGGCTGGTGGAAAACTGTTTTTT. Encoded protein: CASSDRGRMAGGKLFF.

The gene calls are TRBV11-3 and TRBJ2-1, with 11 bases fitting TRBD2. This CDR3 is built from 18 residues. Germline V gene sequence: CDR1 SGHNT, CDR2 YENEEA. The V segment lost 5 bases and the J segment 0 bases; nucleotides outside the gene matches: 9. The CDR3 coding sequence is TGTGCCAGCAGCCCGGGACTAGCGGAAATGAGCTCCTACAATGAGCAGTTCTTC. Translating gives CASSPGLAEMSSYNEQFF. The full variable domain, rest sourced from reference TRBV11-3 and TRBJ2-1, is EAGVVQSPRYKIIEKKQPVAFWCNPISGHNTLYWYLQNLGQGPELLIRYENEEAVDDSQLPKDRFSAERLKGVDSTLKIQPAELGDSAVYLCASSPGLAEMSSYNEQFFGPGTRLTVL.

J is TRBJ1-1 and V is TRBV27, with TRBD1 identical over 7 bases. The CDR3 has 15 amino acids. Unmatched junction bases numbered 5, after V lost 4 bases and J lost 0 bases. Germline CDR1 reads MNHEY; CDR2 reads SMNVEV (reference sequence). The CDR3 region has the DNA TGTGCCAGCAGTTCCCTGACAGGGTTGAACACTGAAGCTTTCTTT. Its translation is CASSSLTGLNTEAFF.

The chain couples TRBV11-2 to TRBJ2-6; the D is unclear. V was pared by 7 bases and J by 1 base, with 5 bases between. The germline CDR1 and CDR2 sequences are SGHAT and FQNNGV. This CDR3 region has 13 residues. CDR3 sequence reads: CASTYSGANVLTF. DNA of the CDR3: TGTGCCAGCACCTATTCTGGGGCCAACGTCCTGACTTTC.

This rearrangement joins TRBV7-9 to TRBJ1-2; weak D call: TRBD1 (6 bases). The CDR3 length is 15 residues. Per germline, CDR1 SEHNR and CDR2 FQNEAQ (reference sequence). Deletions cut 9 bases from V and 4 bases from J, with 21 bases between. The CDR3 loop is CASDTTDRFPYGYTF. CDR3 nucleotides: TGTGCCAGTGATACAACCGACAGGTTTCCCTATGGCTACACCTTC.

This clone was detected a few times. The rearrangement joins TRBV5-1 to TRBJ2-5, with D possibly TRBD1 on 6 matching bases. The CDR3 runs to 14 residues. CDR1 and CDR2 (germline): SGHRS, YFSETQ. The V end lost 5 bases, the J end lost 5 bases, and 16 bases lay between the germline ends. This chain's CDR3 is CASRGTTGRETQYF. In DNA, the CDR3 is TGCGCCAGCAGAGGGACAACGGGGCGGGAGACCCAGTACTTC.

Only a few counts were recorded for this clone. This sequence joins TRBV15 and TRBJ1-1, with D unresolved. V was cut by 0 bases and J by 10 bases, with 15 bases left in between. CDR3 size: 14 residues. Germline loops: CDR1 LNHNV, CDR2 YYDKDF (reference sequence). The CDR3 nucleotides read TGTGCCACCAGCAGAGAGTCTCCCAGTACGGGAGCTTTCTTT. Its translation: CATSRESPSTGAFF.

The chain uses TRBV5-1 and TRBJ2-7; TRBD2 matches 9 bases. The V and J ends lost 0 bases and 2 bases, in that order; junction bases with no gene match: 12. The CDR3 is 18 amino acids. CDR1 and CDR2 from the germline V gene are SGHRS and YFSETQ. The CDR3 is CASSLGAVAGDLTYEQYF. The CDR3 DNA is TGCGCCAGCAGCTTGGGAGCGGTAGCGGGGGATCTTACCTACGAGCAGTACTTC.

This chain links TRBV27 with TRBJ2-7, with TRBD2 identical over 9 bases. V lost 7 bases and J lost 2; bases outside the gene matches: 27. Germline CDR1 is MNHEY and CDR2 is SMNVEV (reference sequence). This CDR3 is 21 amino acids long. CDR3 DNA: TGTGCCAGCAAACCTCTCTCCCCCGAACTAGCGGGCCCAGCCCACACCTACGAGCAGTACTTC. As protein: CASKPLSPELAGPAHTYEQYF.

CDR3 sequence reads: CASSYSGGPATDTQYF. Written as DNA, the CDR3 is TGTGCCAGCAGCTACTCCGGGGGACCCGCCACAGATACGCAGTATTTT. This chain uses TRBV9 with TRBJ2-3, with D perhaps matching TRBD2 (6 bases). Germline V lookup: CDR1 SGDLS, CDR2 YYNGEE. V lost 4 bases to trimming and J lost 2 bases, with 17 bases between them. This CDR3 is 16 amino acids long. Full variable domain (missing parts from reference TRBV9 and TRBJ2-3): DSGVTQTPKHLITATGQRVTLRCSPRSGDLSVYWYQQSLDQGLQFLIQYYNGEERAKGNILERFSAQQFPDLHSELNLSSLELGDSALYFCASSYSGGPATDTQYFGPGTRLTVL.

This clone has just a few counts. This chain links TRBV6-6 with TRBJ1-1; 7 bases map to TRBD1. Germline CDR1 is MNHNY and CDR2 is SVGAGI (reference sequence). After removal of 5 bases from V and 2 bases from J, the junction contained 8 bases not matched to a gene. The CDR3 consists of 15 residues. The CDR3 reads CASSGVQGSNTEAFF. For the CDR3, the DNA is TGTGCCAGCAGTGGAGTACAGGGGTCTAACACTGAAGCTTTCTTT.

The rearrangement uses TRBV18 and TRBJ2-7; the match to TRBD2 covers 7 bases. V dropped 2 bases and J dropped 2; count of bases not matched to a gene: 12. The CDR3 spans 17 residues. Germline values: CDR1 KGHSH, CDR2 LQKENI. CDR3 residues: CASSPGRGNPTPYEQYF. Here the CDR3 DNA reads TGTGCCAGCTCACCAGGGAGGGGCAACCCTACCCCCTACGAGCAGTACTTC.

The chain has TRBV6-5 and TRBJ1-1; a weak D match, TRBD1 (6 bases). The CDR3 is 15 amino acids. V was trimmed by 4 bases and J by 1 base, leaving 13 bases between them. Germline lookup yields CDR1 MNHEY and CDR2 SVGAGI. The CDR3 region is CASSSAGVANTEAFF. CDR3 coding DNA: TGTGCCAGCAGTTCCGCAGGGGTGGCGAACACTGAAGCTTTCTTT.

The chain joins TRBV13 to TRBJ2-7; 8 bases are a match to TRBD1. V gave up 5 bases and J gave up 3 bases; unmatched junction bases: 15. CDR3 size: 17 residues. Germline V gene sequence: CDR1 PRHDT, CDR2 FYEKMQ (reference sequence). CDR3 sequence (DNA): TGTGCCAGCAGCGCAGGACAGGGTGAAGTGGAGTACTACGAGCAGTACTTC. Amino acid sequence: CASSAGQGEVEYYEQYF.

This rearrangement joins TRBV7-9 to TRBJ2-5, with a possible D match to TRBD2 (5 bases). The germline V gene has CDR1 SEHNR and CDR2 FQNEAQ (reference sequence). V lost 5 bases to trimming and J lost 3 bases, with 13 bases between them. This CDR3 has 14 amino acids. CDR3 loop: CASSPGFGEETQYF. As DNA, the CDR3 is TGTGCCAGCAGCCCCGGCTTCGGGGAAGAGACCCAGTACTTC.

This chain links TRBV27 with TRBJ2-7, with unresolved D. Trimming took 4 bases from V and 1 from J, leaving 5 bases between them. Germline loops: CDR1 MNHEY, CDR2 SMNVEV (reference sequence). This CDR3 contains 12 residues. The CDR3 spells CASSSKSYEQYF. DNA for the CDR3: TGTGCCAGCAGTTCTAAGTCCTACGAGCAGTACTTC.

J is TRBJ2-1 and V is TRBV5-1; no clear D gene. This CDR3 has 12 residues. V lost 4 bases and J 10 bases, leaving 12 bases between the germline ends. Germline V gene sequence: CDR1 SGHRS, CDR2 YFSETQ. CDR3 sequence reads: CASSDPAVEQFF. CDR3 DNA sequence: TGCGCCAGCAGCGACCCAGCCGTGGAGCAGTTCTTC.

The genes are TRBV5-1 and TRBJ1-6, with D maybe TRBD1 (5 bases). CDR1 SGHRS and CDR2 YFSETQ come from the germline V gene. The CDR3 has 16 residues. V was pared by 0 bases and J by 3 bases, with 10 bases between. Here the CDR3 DNA reads TGCGCCAGCAGCTTGGAGACAGCGGACTATAATTCACCCCTCCACTTT. Translation: CASSLETADYNSPLHF.

The J gene is TRBJ2-7, the V gene TRBV29-1; D is ambiguous. Germline V CDR1 and CDR2: SQVTM, ANQGSEA. The V gene lost 2 bases and the J gene lost 0 bases, with 2 bases spanning the gap. The CDR3 spans 11 residues. CDR3 nucleotides: TGCAGCGTTGAAAGCTCCTACGAGCAGTACTTC. Its protein product is CSVESSYEQYF.

The J gene is TRBJ2-7, the V gene TRBV6-6, with TRBD1 as a possible D gene (5 bases). The CDR3 has 14 residues. V was cut by 0 bases and J by 1 base, with 7 bases left in between. Germline lookup yields CDR1 MNHNY and CDR2 SVGAGI (reference sequence). In DNA form, the CDR3 reads TGTGCCAGCAGTTACTCGGACACTTCCTACGAGCAGTACTTC. Translating gives CASSYSDTSYEQYF.